The following is a TCR beta chain sequence with its context. The CDR3 totals 14 residues. Germline V CDR1 and CDR2: PRHDT, FYEKMQ (reference sequence). Trimming took 0 bases from V and 3 from J; bases not matched to a gene: 1. The entry originates in a study of blood T cell repertoires in COVID-19. On the study more broadly: The study drew acute and convalescent COVID-19 samples from the United States, Italy and Spain. The analysed material was cDNA or gDNA that came from T cells, B-cell-depleted T cells, or PBMCs.

This table comes from immunoSEQ multiplex PCR, and its TCRdb copy is limited to in-frame clones, with some not included. Among about 130,000 clones, around 88% were seen once, and the ten largest hold around 2.3%. This sequence joins TRBV13 and TRBJ1-2; 7 nucleotides match TRBD1. The TCR sequence derives from a woman aged 45 to 65 who had recovered from COVID-19. Source material: PBMCs or T cells enriched from blood (not recorded which). The CDR3: CASSLGTGHYGYTF. For the CDR3, the DNA is TGTGCCAGCAGCTTAGGGACAGGGCACTATGGCTACACCTTC.